Only a few counts were recorded for the clone carrying this T cell receptor (beta chain). Its antigen is currently unknown. This record belongs to a study of somatic mutations in cytotoxic T cells in rheumatoid arthritis. Study at large: Sorted by flow to nearly 100% purity were some V beta antibody-stained T-cell populations, including V beta1+ cells sequenced for TCRB. Overall study results and limits: For 8 of 65 patients, a single CD8+ clone accounted for more than 20% of CD8+ cells. Age-dependent increases in CD8+ clonality occurred in rheumatoid arthritis patients but not in healthy controls.

The CD4+ and CD8+ fractions came from positive magnetic bead selection and were purity-checked by flow cytometry. TCRdb's table, derived via immunoSEQ multiplex PCR, lists solely in-frame clones and lacks some. The data contain approximately 11,000 clones, over 70% of them singletons. Trimming removed 6 bases from V and 0 bases from J, with 12 bases in between. Germline V lookup: CDR1 SNHLY, CDR2 FYNNEI. The CDR3 extends over 15 amino acids. The sequence came from a man aged 65 to 85 in good health. This chain links TRBV2 with TRBJ2-1; D tentatively reads TRBD1 or TRBD2 (6 bases each). Sequenced input: CD8+ T cells sorted from blood. The CDR3 loop is CASRQGGSSYNEQFF. CDR3 DNA sequence: TGTGCCAGCAGGCAAGGGGGGAGCTCCTACAATGAGCAGTTCTTC.